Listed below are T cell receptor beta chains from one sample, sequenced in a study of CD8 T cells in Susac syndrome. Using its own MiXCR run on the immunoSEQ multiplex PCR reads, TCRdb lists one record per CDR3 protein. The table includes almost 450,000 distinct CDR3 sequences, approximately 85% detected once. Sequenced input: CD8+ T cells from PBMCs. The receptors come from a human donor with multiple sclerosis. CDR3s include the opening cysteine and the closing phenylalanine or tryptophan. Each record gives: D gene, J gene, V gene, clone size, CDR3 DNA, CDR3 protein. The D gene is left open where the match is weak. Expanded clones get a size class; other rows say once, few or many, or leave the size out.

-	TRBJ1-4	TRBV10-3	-	TGTGCCATCAGTGATGGGGACCCCACGACGACTAATGAAAAACTGTTTTTT	CAISDGDPTTTNEKLFF
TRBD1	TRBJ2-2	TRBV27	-	TGTGCCAGCAGTTATCGGTTACAGGGGGGTTCCGGGGAGCTGTTTTTT	CASSYRLQGGSGELFF
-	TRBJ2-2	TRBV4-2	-	TGTGCCAGCAGCCAAGTAGTTGGCGGGTTGGTGGGGGCGAACACCGGGGAGCTGTTTTTT	CASSQVVGGLVGANTGELFF
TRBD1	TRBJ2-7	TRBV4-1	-	TGCGCCAGCAGCCAAGAAGGGGGGACAGGGTCCTCCTACGAGCAGTACTTC	CASSQEGGTGSSYEQYF
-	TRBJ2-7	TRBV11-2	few	TGTGCCAGCACCGACAGCTACGAGCAGTACTTC	CASTDSYEQYF
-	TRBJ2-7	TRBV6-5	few	TGTGCCAGCAGTTACCTTATAAGGTTTGGGACAAGTTCCTACGAGCAGTACTTC	CASSYLIRFGTSSYEQYF
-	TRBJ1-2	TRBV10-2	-	TGCGCCAGCAGTGAGTACAGATGGAACTATGGCTACACCTTC	CASSEYRWNYGYTF
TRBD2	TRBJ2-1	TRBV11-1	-	TGTGCCAGTGCGGGACTAGCGGACTCCTACAATGAGCAGTTCTTC	CASAGLADSYNEQFF
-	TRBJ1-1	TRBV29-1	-	TGCAGCGTTGAAGATACGGCGAACACTGAAGCTTTCTTT	CSVEDTANTEAFF
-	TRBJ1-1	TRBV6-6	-	TGTGCCAGCAGTTATACAGGGAGCAACACTGAAGCTTTCTTT	CASSYTGSNTEAFF
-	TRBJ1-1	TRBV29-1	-	TGCAGCGTTTTGTCCAGGGGAGGGACTGAAGCTTTCTTT	CSVLSRGGTEAFF
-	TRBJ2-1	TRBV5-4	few	TGTGCCAGCAGTTCAACAGGGTTGGCGTTCTTC	CASSSTGLAFF
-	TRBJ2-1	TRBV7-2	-	TGTGCCAGCCCCACCGAGGCGGGGACGGATGAGCAGTTCTTC	CASPTEAGTDEQFF
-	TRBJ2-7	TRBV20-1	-	TGCAGTGCTAGAGATCACGTGGACAGCACCTACGAGCAGTACTTC	CSARDHVDSTYEQYF
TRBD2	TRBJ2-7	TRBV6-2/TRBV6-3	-	TGTGCCAGCAGTTACGGGTTAGCGGGGAACTCCTACGAGCAGTACTTC	CASSYGLAGNSYEQYF